One sample yielded the 29 T cell receptor beta chains listed below, sequenced in a study of CD8 T cells in ankylosing spondylitis. Antigen specificity for these receptors is unknown. TCRdb re-derived calls from the 5' RACE reads in MiXCR, one entry per CDR3 protein. Here the sample spans roughly 300,000 distinct CDR3 sequences, roughly 8% being singletons. Whole-study results and caveats: Ankylosing spondylitis blood seemed to carry a telltale TCR beta motif made of seven or eight highly homologous variants.

Sequencing was carried out using blood, either unsorted or a sorted T cell fraction (not recorded which). Receptors originate from a male donor with ankylosing spondylitis.

This clonotype was observed a handful of times. The chain recombines TRBV15 with TRBJ1-6, with TRBD1 identical over 7 bases. This CDR3 is 15 amino acids long. Germline lookup yields CDR1 LNHNV and CDR2 YYDKDF (reference sequence). J lost 5 bases, V lost 4 bases, and 5 bases had no gene match. The chain's CDR3 is CATSKRDRNNSPLHF. In nucleotides, the CDR3 is TGTGCCACCAGCAAAAGGGACAGAAATAATTCACCCCTCCACTTT.

Worth noting for this clonotype: At one end the junction does not follow the germline gene, possibly because of a read error. The V gene is TRBV24-1, the J gene TRBJ1-4; perhaps TRBD1 as D (5 bases). This CDR3 has 14 amino acids. CDR1 and CDR2 from the germline V gene are KGHDR and SFDVKD. DNA of the CDR3: TGTGCCACCAGTGATGCAGGGAGTGTGGAAAAACTGCTTTTT. The encoded protein is CATSDAGSVEKLLF.

This clonotype was recorded a few times. This chain's CDR3 is CASSQRGTSYEQYF. CDR3 DNA: TGTGCCAGCAGTCAGCGAGGGACCTCCTACGAGCAGTACTTC. The chain uses TRBV12-3 or TRBV12-4 and TRBJ2-7; D tentatively fits TRBD1 or TRBD2 (5 bases each). The CDR3 sequence is 14 residues long. V was shortened by 5 bases and J by 0 bases, with 11 bases between the two germline ends.

This clonotype was seen a handful of times. The chain employs TRBV5-5 and TRBJ1-4; D not certain. Germline V gene sequence: CDR1 SGHKS, CDR2 YYEKEE (reference sequence). This CDR3 has 14 amino acids. V lost 1 base and J lost 0, with 4 bases in between. The CDR3 sequence: CASSLLPTNEKLFF. CDR3 coding DNA: TGTGCCAGCAGCTTGTTGCCAACTAATGAAAAACTGTTTTTT.

This clonotype appeared a few times. The rearrangement links TRBV7-2 to TRBJ2-3; D unclear. Trimming pared 7 bases from V and 3 bases from J, leaving 11 bases between. This CDR3 region has 13 residues. Germline V gene lookup returns CDR1 SGHTA and CDR2 FQGNSA. The CDR3 region has the DNA TGTGCCAGCAACTCCCCTGGGACAGATACGCAGTATTTT. Amino acids: CASNSPGTDTQYF.

This clonotype occurred a few times. J is TRBJ2-7 and V is TRBV20-1, with 8 bases that match TRBD2. Germline V gives CDR1 DFQATT, CDR2 SNEGSKA (reference sequence). The V and J ends lost 1 base and 6 bases, in that order; junction bases with no gene match: 11. The CDR3 extends over 15 amino acids. The CDR3: CSARVAGLLSGEQYF. In nucleotides, the CDR3 is TGCAGTGCTAGAGTAGCGGGGCTGCTCTCTGGCGAGCAGTACTTC.

This clonotype was seen repeatedly, ten times or more. The chain uses TRBV29-1 and TRBJ2-5, with a tentative D call TRBD1 (5 bases). The CDR3 loop spans 12 amino acids. Germline values: CDR1 SQVTM, CDR2 ANQGSEA. Trimming took off 2 bases at V and 2 bases at J, with 6 bases between the two ends. DNA of the CDR3: TGCAGCGTTGAATCAGGGCAAGAGACCCAGTACTTC. It specifies CSVESGQETQYF. The complete variable domain, with remaining parts taken from reference TRBV29-1 and TRBJ2-5, reads SAVISQKPSRDICQRGTSLTIQCQVDSQVTMMFWYRQQPGQSLTLIATANQGSEATYESGFVIDKFPISRPNLTFSTLTVSNMSPEDSSIYLCSVESGQETQYFGPGTRLLVL.

This clonotype has only a few counts. This chain links TRBV7-2 with TRBJ2-2; weak D call: TRBD1 (6 bases). Between the trimmed V and J ends, which lost 0 bases and 6 bases, there was a span of 8 bases. Germline CDR1 reads SGHTA; CDR2 reads FQGNSA. The CDR3 runs to 14 residues. CDR3 bases: TGTGCCAGCAGCTTAGCGAAGGGGGCCGGGGAGCTGTTTTTT. Translation: CASSLAKGAGELFF.

V gene TRBV5-1 combines with J gene TRBJ1-1, with D tentatively TRBD1 (5 bases). The CDR3 loop spans 13 amino acids. V lost 4 bases and J lost 4, with 11 bases in between. Germline CDR1 is SGHRS and CDR2 is YFSETQ. The CDR3 region has the DNA TGCGCCAGCAGCGATCCGGGGGGCACTGAAGCTTTCTTT. It yields the protein CASSDPGGTEAFF.

There are a few counts of this clonotype. This sequence joins TRBV5-1 and TRBJ2-3; D might be TRBD2 (6 bases). Germline V gives CDR1 SGHRS, CDR2 YFSETQ. The CDR3 has 15 amino acids. The ends were cut back, 6 bases at V and 4 bases at J, with 18 bases in the middle. The CDR3 sequence is CASTPDQGGPDTQYF. The CDR3, as DNA: TGCGCCAGCACCCCTGACCAGGGAGGACCAGATACGCAGTATTTT.

This clonotype was seen a handful of times. V usage is TRBV15 and J usage is TRBJ1-5, with D unclear. The CDR3 is 13 amino acids. Germline CDR1 and CDR2: LNHNV and YYDKDF (reference sequence). V was clipped by 0 bases and J by 8 bases, with 8 bases between them. CDR3 bases: TGTGCCACCAGCAGAGAGAGGCCGGAGCCCCAGCATTTT. This encodes CATSRERPEPQHF.

This clonotype was picked up a small number of times. This chain connects TRBV14 to TRBJ2-5; TRBD2 agrees at 8 bases. Trimming at V came to 2 bases and at J to 5 bases, leaving 7 bases not matched to a gene. The CDR3 covers 15 residues. Looked up from germline, CDR1 is SGHDN and CDR2 is FVKESK. The CDR3 coding sequence is TGTGCCAGCAGCCAAATAGCGGGGATAACGGAGACCCAGTACTTC. Its translation: CASSQIAGITETQYF. The complete variable domain, with remaining parts taken from reference TRBV14 and TRBJ2-5, reads EAGVTQFPSHSVIEKGQTVTLRCDPISGHDNLYWYRRVMGKEIKFLLHFVKESKQDESGMPNNRFLAERTGGTYSTLKVQPAELEDSGVYFCASSQIAGITETQYFGPGTRLLVL.

This clonotype was picked up a small number of times. The chain uses TRBV20-1 and TRBJ2-1, with D perhaps TRBD2 (7 bases). CDR3 length: 15 amino acids. The V gene's germline CDR1 is DFQATT and CDR2 SNEGSKA (reference sequence). The CDR3 sequence: CTTTGLAETYNEQFF. The CDR3 region has the DNA TGCACCACCACAGGGCTAGCGGAGACCTACAATGAGCAGTTCTTC.

This clonotype was observed a handful of times. The chain couples TRBV4-1 to TRBJ2-1; TRBD2 might be the D (7 bases). The CDR3 is 15 residues long. Trimming took off 8 bases at V and 8 bases at J, with 22 bases between the two ends. The germline gives CDR1 MGHRA, CDR2 YSYEKL. CDR3 nucleotides: TGCGCCAGCGGGCCTGGGGGGGCGCTTCTCGATGAGCAGTTCTTC. Encoded protein: CASGPGGALLDEQFF.

In its sample, this clonotype was seen a few times. The gene calls are TRBV6-2 or TRBV6-3 and TRBJ2-2, with D uncertain. Trimming took 0 bases from V and 0 from J, leaving 8 bases between them. CDR3 length: 16 amino acids. Germline CDR1 MNHEY, CDR2 SVGEGT. The CDR3 is CASSYSTGTNTGELFF. DNA of the CDR3: TGTGCCAGCAGTTACTCGACGGGCACGAACACCGGGGAGCTGTTTTTT.

This clonotype has a count of ten or more. V is TRBV29-1 and J is TRBJ2-5; tentative D call: TRBD2 (6 bases). Per germline, CDR1 SQVTM and CDR2 ANQGSEA. The CDR3 has 12 amino acids. V was cut by 7 bases and J by 5 bases, with 14 bases left in between. CDR3 nucleotides: TGCAGCGGCTTCGGGGGTCAGGAGACCCAGTACTTC. It specifies CSGFGGQETQYF. The full variable domain, with the rest looked up from reference TRBV29-1 and TRBJ2-5, is SAVISQKPSRDICQRGTSLTIQCQVDSQVTMMFWYRQQPGQSLTLIATANQGSEATYESGFVIDKFPISRPNLTFSTLTVSNMSPEDSSIYLCSGFGGQETQYFGPGTRLLVL.

This clonotype was detected only a few times. J is TRBJ2-1 and V is TRBV4-1; D perhaps matches TRBD2 (6 bases). The CDR3 runs to 15 residues. The V and J ends lost 6 bases and 3 bases respectively, with 15 bases between them. The germline CDR1 and CDR2 sequences are MGHRA and YSYEKL. CDR3 bases: TGCGCCAGCAGTCCTCCGGGACTGCTCTACAATGAGCAGTTCTTC. Translated, it gives CASSPPGLLYNEQFF.

The chain has TRBV6-1 and TRBJ1-6; D is uncertain. The germline V and J ends were trimmed by 4 bases and 0 bases, with 10 bases remaining between them. Germline V gene sequence: CDR1 MNHNS, CDR2 SASEGT. This CDR3 region has 16 residues. CDR3 in amino acids: CASSGYGSSYNSPLHF. CDR3 sequence (DNA): TGTGCCAGCAGTGGCTACGGGAGCTCCTATAATTCACCCCTCCACTTT.

This sequence joins TRBV4-1 and TRBJ2-1; D might be TRBD1 or TRBD2, each matching 5 bases. Germline loops: CDR1 MGHRA, CDR2 YSYEKL. V dropped 6 bases and J dropped 7 bases, with 13 bases sitting between them. This CDR3 contains 13 residues. The CDR3 DNA is TGCGCCAGCAGTCGCGGAGAGGGGAATGAGCAGTTCTTC. It translates to CASSRGEGNEQFF.

This clonotype appeared a few times. The chain links TRBV11-3 to TRBJ1-2; the match to TRBD1 covers 10 bases. The length of the CDR3 is 15 residues. Germline V gene lookup returns CDR1 SGHNT and CDR2 YENEEA. V lost 5 bases and J lost 4; bases outside the gene matches: 7. Here the CDR3 DNA reads TGTGCCAGCAGCAAGACGGACAGGGGGGTCTATGGCTACACCTTC. Protein product: CASSKTDRGVYGYTF.

This clonotype came up many times. J is TRBJ2-1 and V is TRBV2; TRBD2 agrees at 7 bases. This CDR3 comprises 13 residues. Per germline, CDR1 SNHLY and CDR2 FYNNEI. The V segment lost 7 bases and the J segment 13 bases; nucleotides outside the gene matches: 13. CDR3 in DNA: TGTGCCAGCACTGTCCTAGCGGAAGGAGTACAGTTCTTC. Translation gives CASTVLAEGVQFF. The full variable domain, with the rest looked up from reference TRBV2 and TRBJ2-1, is EPEVTQTPSHQVTQMGQEVILRCVPISNHLYFYWYRQILGQKVEFLVSFYNNEISEKSEIFDDQFSVERPDGSNFTLKIRSTKLEDSAMYFCASTVLAEGVQFFGPGTRLTVL.

The chain joins TRBV15 to TRBJ2-1; D may be TRBD2 (6 bases). CDR1 is LNHNV and CDR2 is YYDKDF in the germline V gene (reference sequence). The CDR3 has 13 residues. V lost 6 bases and J 7 bases, leaving 13 bases between the germline ends. CDR3 loop: CATRNLARNEQFF. In DNA, the CDR3 is TGTGCCACCAGGAACCTAGCGAGGAATGAGCAGTTCTTC.

Many counts were recorded for this clonotype. The chain joins TRBV4-1 to TRBJ1-1; TRBD1 is a possible D gene (5 bases). Trimming removed 4 bases from V and 1 base from J, with 7 bases in between. Germline-derived CDR1 and CDR2 are MGHRA and YSYEKL. The CDR3 spans 13 residues. CDR3 DNA sequence: TGCGCCAGCAGCCGGGGGTCGAACACTGAAGCTTTCTTT. This encodes CASSRGSNTEAFF.

There are a few counts of this clonotype. The chain is built from TRBV3-1 and TRBJ1-2, with D unclear. This CDR3 region has 14 residues. The germline V gene encodes CDR1 LGHDT and CDR2 YNNKEL (reference sequence). V was pared by 1 base and J by 3 bases, with 9 bases between. CDR3 loop: CASSQVSSYYGYTF. DNA for the CDR3: TGTGCCAGCAGCCAAGTATCCTCCTACTATGGCTACACCTTC.

This clonotype has only a few counts. The chain links TRBV29-1 to TRBJ2-5, with 7 bases identical to TRBD2. In germline, CDR1 is SQVTM, CDR2 ANQGSEA. J was trimmed by 1 base and V by 6 bases; bases with no gene match: 2. This CDR3 comprises 12 residues. The CDR3 nucleotides are TGCAGCGTCTCTAGCGGCCAAGAGACCCAGTACTTC. Protein sequence: CSVSSGQETQYF.

This clonotype was picked up many times. V is TRBV3-1 and J is TRBJ2-1; 14 nucleotides match TRBD2. CDR1 LGHDT and CDR2 YNNKEL come from the germline V gene (reference sequence). CDR3 length equals 16 residues. The V gene end was trimmed by 4 bases and the J gene end by 8 bases; junction bases not matched to a gene: 7. CDR3 amino acids: CASSRTSGRRGYEQFF. Here the CDR3 DNA reads TGTGCCAGCAGCCGGACTAGCGGGAGGAGGGGCTATGAGCAGTTCTTC.

Here the CDR3 reads CAISEVLGGTGELFF. In DNA, the CDR3 is TGTGCCATCAGTGAGGTTCTTGGGGGCACCGGGGAGCTGTTTTTT. The chain couples TRBV10-3 to TRBJ2-2; D possibly uses TRBD1 or TRBD2 (5 bases each). V shed 2 bases and J shed 4 bases, with 11 bases lying between them. CDR3 length: 15 residues. From germline, CDR1 is ENHRY and CDR2 SYGVKD.

The sample holds a few counts of this clonotype. The rearrangement joins TRBV20-1 to TRBJ1-5; D unresolved. Germline V gives CDR1 DFQATT, CDR2 SNEGSKA (reference sequence). The CDR3 runs 14 residues. Trimming stripped 5 bases from V and 0 bases from J, with 11 bases between. CDR3 sequence: CSAGGGYSNQPQHF. The CDR3 DNA is TGCAGTGCTGGTGGCGGGTATAGCAATCAGCCCCAGCATTTT.

This clonotype was seen more than once but under ten times. J is TRBJ2-1 and V is TRBV6-2 or TRBV6-3, with 13 bases lining up with TRBD2. Germline-derived CDR1 and CDR2 are MNHEY and SVGEGT. The junction had 10 bases not matched to a gene; V was cut back by 4 bases and J by 4 bases. The CDR3 contains 18 residues. This CDR3 is CASSSFGLAGVLYNEQFF. DNA of the CDR3: TGTGCCAGCAGTTCCTTTGGACTAGCGGGGGTCCTATACAATGAGCAGTTCTTC.